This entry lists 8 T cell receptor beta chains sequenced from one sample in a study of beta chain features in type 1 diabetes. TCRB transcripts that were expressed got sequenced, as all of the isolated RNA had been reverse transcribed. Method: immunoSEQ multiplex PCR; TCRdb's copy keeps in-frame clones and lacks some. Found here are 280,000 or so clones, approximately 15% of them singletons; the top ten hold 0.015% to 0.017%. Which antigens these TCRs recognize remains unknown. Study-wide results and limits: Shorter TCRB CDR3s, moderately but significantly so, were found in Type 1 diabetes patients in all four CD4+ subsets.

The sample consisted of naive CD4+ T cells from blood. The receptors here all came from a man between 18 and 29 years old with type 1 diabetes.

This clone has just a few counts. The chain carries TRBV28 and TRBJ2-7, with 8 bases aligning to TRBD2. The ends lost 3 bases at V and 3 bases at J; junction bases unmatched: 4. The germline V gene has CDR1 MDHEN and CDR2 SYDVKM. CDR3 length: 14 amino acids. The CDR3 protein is CASSFRLAGYEQYF. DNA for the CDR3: TGTGCCAGCAGTTTTCGTCTAGCGGGCTACGAGCAGTACTTC.

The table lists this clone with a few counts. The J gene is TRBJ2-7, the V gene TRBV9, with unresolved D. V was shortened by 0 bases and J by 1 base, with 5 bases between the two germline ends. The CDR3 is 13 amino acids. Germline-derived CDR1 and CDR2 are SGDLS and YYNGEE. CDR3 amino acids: CASSVEQSYEQYF. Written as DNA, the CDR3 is TGTGCCAGCAGCGTAGAGCAATCCTACGAGCAGTACTTC.

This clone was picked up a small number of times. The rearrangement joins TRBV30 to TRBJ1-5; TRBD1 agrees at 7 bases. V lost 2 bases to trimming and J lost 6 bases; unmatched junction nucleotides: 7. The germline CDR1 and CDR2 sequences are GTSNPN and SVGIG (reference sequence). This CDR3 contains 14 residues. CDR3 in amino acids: CAWSPRGGSQPQHF. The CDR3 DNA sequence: TGTGCCTGGAGTCCACGAGGGGGCTCTCAGCCCCAGCATTTT.

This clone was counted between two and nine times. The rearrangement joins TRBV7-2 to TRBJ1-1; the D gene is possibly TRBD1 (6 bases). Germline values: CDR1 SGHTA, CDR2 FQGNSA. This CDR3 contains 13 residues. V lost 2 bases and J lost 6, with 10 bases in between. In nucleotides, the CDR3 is TGTGCCAGCAGCTTAAGGCGGGGGCCTGAAGCTTTCTTT. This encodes CASSLRRGPEAFF.

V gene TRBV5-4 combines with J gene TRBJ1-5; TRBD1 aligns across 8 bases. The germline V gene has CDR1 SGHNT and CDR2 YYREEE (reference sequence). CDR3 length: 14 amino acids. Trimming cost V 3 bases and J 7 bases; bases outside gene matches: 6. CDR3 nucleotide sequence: TGTGCCAGCAGCTCTCAGGGGGCCGGGCAGCCCCAGCATTTT. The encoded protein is CASSSQGAGQPQHF.

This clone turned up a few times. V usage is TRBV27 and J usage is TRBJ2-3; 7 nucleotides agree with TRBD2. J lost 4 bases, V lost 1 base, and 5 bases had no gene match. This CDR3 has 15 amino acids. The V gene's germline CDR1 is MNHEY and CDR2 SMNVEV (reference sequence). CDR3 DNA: TGTGCCAGCAGTTTATGGGGAGGGTCGGCAGATACGCAGTATTTT. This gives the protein CASSLWGGSADTQYF.

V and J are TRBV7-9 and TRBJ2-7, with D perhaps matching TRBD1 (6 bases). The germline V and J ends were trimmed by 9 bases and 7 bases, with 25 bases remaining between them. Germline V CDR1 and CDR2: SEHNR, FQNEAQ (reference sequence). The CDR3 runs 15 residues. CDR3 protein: CARIEGEEESVEQYF. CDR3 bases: TGTGCCAGAATCGAGGGGGAAGAGGAAAGCGTTGAGCAGTACTTC.

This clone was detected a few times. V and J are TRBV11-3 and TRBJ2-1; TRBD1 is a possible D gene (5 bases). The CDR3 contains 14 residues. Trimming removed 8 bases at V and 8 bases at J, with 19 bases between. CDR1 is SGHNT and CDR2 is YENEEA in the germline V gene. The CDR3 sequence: CASSPQGVSDEQFF. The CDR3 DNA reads TGTGCCAGCTCCCCCCAGGGTGTAAGCGATGAGCAGTTCTTC.